The 14 T cell receptor beta chains below all came from one sample that was sequenced in a study of response to subunit inactivated influenza vaccine. TCRdb analysed the RT-PCR reads with MiXCR anew, one entry per CDR3 protein. The profile shows 650,000 to 800,000 distinct CDR3 sequences, 11% to 15% of them singletons. Here the sequenced sample was PBMCs from blood, taken 14 to 15 days before vaccination. Every receptor here comes from a man in his fifties or sixties who received an inactivated influenza vaccine.

There are a few counts of this clonotype. The V and J genes are TRBV12-3 or TRBV12-4 and TRBJ2-4; the D gene could be TRBD1 or TRBD2 (5 bases each). Trimming left V 5 bases short and J 13 bases short, with 21 bases between. The CDR3 sequence is 14 residues long. CDR3 nucleotide sequence: TGTGCCAGCAGTGTAACACCGGGACCCCGGGCACAGTACTTC. Translation: CASSVTPGPRAQYF.

The sample holds a few counts of this clonotype. Germline and junction disagree at one end, which may indicate a read error. The chain is built from TRBV7-2 and TRBJ2-7; 8 positions match TRBD2. Looked up from germline, CDR1 is SGHTA and CDR2 is FQGNSA. CDR3 length: 13 residues. CDR3 in DNA: TGTGCCAGCAGCACGACAACTAGCGGTGCCAGGCACTTC. Protein product: CASSTTTSGARHF.

The chain joins TRBV4-3 to TRBJ2-1; unclear D gene. The CDR3 runs 15 residues. Between the trimmed V and J ends, which lost 1 base and 2 bases, there was a span of 9 bases. Per germline, CDR1 LGHNA and CDR2 YSLEER. The CDR3 DNA is TGCGCCAGCAGCCAAGGGCAGGTTACCTACAATGAGCAGTTCTTC. Amino acid sequence: CASSQGQVTYNEQFF.

This rearrangement joins TRBV5-1 to TRBJ1-1, with D maybe TRBD1 (6 bases). The CDR3 sequence is 14 residues long. The germline V gene has CDR1 SGHRS and CDR2 YFSETQ. Deletions cut 4 bases from V and 1 base from J, with 11 bases between. This chain's CDR3 is CASSAGAANTEAFF. DNA of the CDR3: TGCGCCAGCAGCGCAGGGGCGGCGAACACTGAAGCTTTCTTT.

This clonotype was counted a few times. The V call is TRBV7-6, the J call TRBJ2-5; D is tentatively TRBD1 or TRBD2 (6 bases each). This CDR3 comprises 15 residues. Trimming pared 6 bases from V and 4 bases from J, leaving 18 bases between. In germline, CDR1 is SGHVS, CDR2 FNYEAQ. As DNA, the CDR3 is TGTGCCAGCAGTATGGGGATGGGGGGCAGAGAGACCCAGTACTTC. Its protein product is CASSMGMGGRETQYF.

To note about this clonotype: Given a much more abundant clone one base away, this may be a read error. The chain carries TRBV20-1 and TRBJ2-2; 7 bases match TRBD2. The ends lost 6 bases at V and 4 bases at J; junction bases unmatched: 8. Germline V gene data show CDR1 as DFQATT and CDR2 as SNEGSKA (reference sequence). The CDR3 contains 14 residues. In nucleotides, the CDR3 is TGCAGTGCCGCCGCGGGGGTAAGCACCGGGGAGCTGTTTTTT. Translation: CSAAAGVSTGELFF.

The rearrangement links TRBV5-1 to TRBJ2-2; 12 bases are a match to TRBD1. With V trimmed by 3 bases and J by 6 bases, 9 bases remained unmatched. Germline CDR1 is SGHRS and CDR2 is YFSETQ. The CDR3 totals 17 residues. As DNA, the CDR3 is TGCGCCAGCAGCTCCGGGACAGGGGGCGGCTGGGCCGGGGAGCTGTTTTTT. Translating it yields CASSSGTGGGWAGELFF.

This clonotype showed up just a few times. The rearrangement uses TRBV11-1 and TRBJ2-7; 10 nucleotides line up with TRBD2. The CDR3 spans 15 residues. V trimming: 4 bases; J trimming: 5 bases; junction bases outside the gene matches: 8. Germline V gives CDR1 SGHAT, CDR2 FQDESV (reference sequence). The CDR3 region has the DNA TGTGCCAGCAGCTCTCTTAGCGGGAGGTTCGACGAGCAGTACTTC. The encoded protein is CASSSLSGRFDEQYF.

This clonotype was detected a few times. CDR3 DNA sequence: TGCGCCAGCAGCTTGGTCGGAGCGGGGGGATTCAATGAGCAGTTCTTC. Translation: CASSLVGAGGFNEQFF. The V and J genes are TRBV5-1 and TRBJ2-1; 9 nucleotides agree with TRBD2. V gave up 0 bases and J gave up 6 bases; unmatched junction bases: 7. Looked up from germline, CDR1 is SGHRS and CDR2 is YFSETQ. This CDR3 spans 16 amino acids.

CDR3 DNA: TGTGCCAGCAGCGCGGACAGGTTCTCTGGCTACACCTTC. It translates to CASSADRFSGYTF. The chain couples TRBV7-9 to TRBJ1-2; 7 nucleotides agree with TRBD1. CDR3 length equals 13 residues. V was pared by 5 bases and J by 7 bases, with 7 bases of the junction left unmatched. CDR1 is SEHNR and CDR2 is FQNEAQ in the germline V gene (reference sequence).

V gene TRBV5-1 combines with J gene TRBJ2-6; 9 nucleotides line up with TRBD1. The CDR3 has 18 amino acids. V was clipped by 3 bases and J by 2 bases; unmatched bases: 9. Germline CDR1 and CDR2: SGHRS and YFSETQ. CDR3 DNA sequence: TGCGCCAGCAGCTGGGCAACGGGACAGGGAGCTGGGGCCAACGTCCTGACTTTC. Residues: CASSWATGQGAGANVLTF.

The table lists this clonotype with a few counts. The chain uses TRBV9 and TRBJ2-3; 8 bases are shared with TRBD2. V was clipped by 1 base and J by 2 bases; unmatched bases: 3. Germline assignment: CDR1 SGDLS and CDR2 YYNGEE. The CDR3 has 15 amino acids. CDR3 coding DNA: TGTGCCAGCAGCGTAACTAGCGGATACACAGATACGCAGTATTTT. It translates to CASSVTSGYTDTQYF.

This clonotype was observed a few times. V is TRBV14 and J is TRBJ1-2, with D unclear. CDR1 and CDR2 from the germline V gene are SGHDN and FVKESK. This CDR3 contains 15 residues. V lost 0 bases to trimming and J lost 3 bases, with 11 bases between them. In nucleotides, the CDR3 is TGTGCCAGCAGCCAAGATCCTGACTCATACTATGGCTACACCTTC. Protein: CASSQDPDSYYGYTF.

V and J are TRBV20-1 and TRBJ2-2; tentative D call: TRBD1 (6 bases). The germline CDR1 and CDR2 sequences are DFQATT and SNEGSKA (reference sequence). V was shortened by 2 bases and J by 3 bases, with 10 bases between the two germline ends. The CDR3 extends over 14 amino acids. As DNA, the CDR3 is TGCAGTGCTAGAAGGGGGTCGGACACCGGGGAGCTGTTTTTT. The encoded protein is CSARRGSDTGELFF.